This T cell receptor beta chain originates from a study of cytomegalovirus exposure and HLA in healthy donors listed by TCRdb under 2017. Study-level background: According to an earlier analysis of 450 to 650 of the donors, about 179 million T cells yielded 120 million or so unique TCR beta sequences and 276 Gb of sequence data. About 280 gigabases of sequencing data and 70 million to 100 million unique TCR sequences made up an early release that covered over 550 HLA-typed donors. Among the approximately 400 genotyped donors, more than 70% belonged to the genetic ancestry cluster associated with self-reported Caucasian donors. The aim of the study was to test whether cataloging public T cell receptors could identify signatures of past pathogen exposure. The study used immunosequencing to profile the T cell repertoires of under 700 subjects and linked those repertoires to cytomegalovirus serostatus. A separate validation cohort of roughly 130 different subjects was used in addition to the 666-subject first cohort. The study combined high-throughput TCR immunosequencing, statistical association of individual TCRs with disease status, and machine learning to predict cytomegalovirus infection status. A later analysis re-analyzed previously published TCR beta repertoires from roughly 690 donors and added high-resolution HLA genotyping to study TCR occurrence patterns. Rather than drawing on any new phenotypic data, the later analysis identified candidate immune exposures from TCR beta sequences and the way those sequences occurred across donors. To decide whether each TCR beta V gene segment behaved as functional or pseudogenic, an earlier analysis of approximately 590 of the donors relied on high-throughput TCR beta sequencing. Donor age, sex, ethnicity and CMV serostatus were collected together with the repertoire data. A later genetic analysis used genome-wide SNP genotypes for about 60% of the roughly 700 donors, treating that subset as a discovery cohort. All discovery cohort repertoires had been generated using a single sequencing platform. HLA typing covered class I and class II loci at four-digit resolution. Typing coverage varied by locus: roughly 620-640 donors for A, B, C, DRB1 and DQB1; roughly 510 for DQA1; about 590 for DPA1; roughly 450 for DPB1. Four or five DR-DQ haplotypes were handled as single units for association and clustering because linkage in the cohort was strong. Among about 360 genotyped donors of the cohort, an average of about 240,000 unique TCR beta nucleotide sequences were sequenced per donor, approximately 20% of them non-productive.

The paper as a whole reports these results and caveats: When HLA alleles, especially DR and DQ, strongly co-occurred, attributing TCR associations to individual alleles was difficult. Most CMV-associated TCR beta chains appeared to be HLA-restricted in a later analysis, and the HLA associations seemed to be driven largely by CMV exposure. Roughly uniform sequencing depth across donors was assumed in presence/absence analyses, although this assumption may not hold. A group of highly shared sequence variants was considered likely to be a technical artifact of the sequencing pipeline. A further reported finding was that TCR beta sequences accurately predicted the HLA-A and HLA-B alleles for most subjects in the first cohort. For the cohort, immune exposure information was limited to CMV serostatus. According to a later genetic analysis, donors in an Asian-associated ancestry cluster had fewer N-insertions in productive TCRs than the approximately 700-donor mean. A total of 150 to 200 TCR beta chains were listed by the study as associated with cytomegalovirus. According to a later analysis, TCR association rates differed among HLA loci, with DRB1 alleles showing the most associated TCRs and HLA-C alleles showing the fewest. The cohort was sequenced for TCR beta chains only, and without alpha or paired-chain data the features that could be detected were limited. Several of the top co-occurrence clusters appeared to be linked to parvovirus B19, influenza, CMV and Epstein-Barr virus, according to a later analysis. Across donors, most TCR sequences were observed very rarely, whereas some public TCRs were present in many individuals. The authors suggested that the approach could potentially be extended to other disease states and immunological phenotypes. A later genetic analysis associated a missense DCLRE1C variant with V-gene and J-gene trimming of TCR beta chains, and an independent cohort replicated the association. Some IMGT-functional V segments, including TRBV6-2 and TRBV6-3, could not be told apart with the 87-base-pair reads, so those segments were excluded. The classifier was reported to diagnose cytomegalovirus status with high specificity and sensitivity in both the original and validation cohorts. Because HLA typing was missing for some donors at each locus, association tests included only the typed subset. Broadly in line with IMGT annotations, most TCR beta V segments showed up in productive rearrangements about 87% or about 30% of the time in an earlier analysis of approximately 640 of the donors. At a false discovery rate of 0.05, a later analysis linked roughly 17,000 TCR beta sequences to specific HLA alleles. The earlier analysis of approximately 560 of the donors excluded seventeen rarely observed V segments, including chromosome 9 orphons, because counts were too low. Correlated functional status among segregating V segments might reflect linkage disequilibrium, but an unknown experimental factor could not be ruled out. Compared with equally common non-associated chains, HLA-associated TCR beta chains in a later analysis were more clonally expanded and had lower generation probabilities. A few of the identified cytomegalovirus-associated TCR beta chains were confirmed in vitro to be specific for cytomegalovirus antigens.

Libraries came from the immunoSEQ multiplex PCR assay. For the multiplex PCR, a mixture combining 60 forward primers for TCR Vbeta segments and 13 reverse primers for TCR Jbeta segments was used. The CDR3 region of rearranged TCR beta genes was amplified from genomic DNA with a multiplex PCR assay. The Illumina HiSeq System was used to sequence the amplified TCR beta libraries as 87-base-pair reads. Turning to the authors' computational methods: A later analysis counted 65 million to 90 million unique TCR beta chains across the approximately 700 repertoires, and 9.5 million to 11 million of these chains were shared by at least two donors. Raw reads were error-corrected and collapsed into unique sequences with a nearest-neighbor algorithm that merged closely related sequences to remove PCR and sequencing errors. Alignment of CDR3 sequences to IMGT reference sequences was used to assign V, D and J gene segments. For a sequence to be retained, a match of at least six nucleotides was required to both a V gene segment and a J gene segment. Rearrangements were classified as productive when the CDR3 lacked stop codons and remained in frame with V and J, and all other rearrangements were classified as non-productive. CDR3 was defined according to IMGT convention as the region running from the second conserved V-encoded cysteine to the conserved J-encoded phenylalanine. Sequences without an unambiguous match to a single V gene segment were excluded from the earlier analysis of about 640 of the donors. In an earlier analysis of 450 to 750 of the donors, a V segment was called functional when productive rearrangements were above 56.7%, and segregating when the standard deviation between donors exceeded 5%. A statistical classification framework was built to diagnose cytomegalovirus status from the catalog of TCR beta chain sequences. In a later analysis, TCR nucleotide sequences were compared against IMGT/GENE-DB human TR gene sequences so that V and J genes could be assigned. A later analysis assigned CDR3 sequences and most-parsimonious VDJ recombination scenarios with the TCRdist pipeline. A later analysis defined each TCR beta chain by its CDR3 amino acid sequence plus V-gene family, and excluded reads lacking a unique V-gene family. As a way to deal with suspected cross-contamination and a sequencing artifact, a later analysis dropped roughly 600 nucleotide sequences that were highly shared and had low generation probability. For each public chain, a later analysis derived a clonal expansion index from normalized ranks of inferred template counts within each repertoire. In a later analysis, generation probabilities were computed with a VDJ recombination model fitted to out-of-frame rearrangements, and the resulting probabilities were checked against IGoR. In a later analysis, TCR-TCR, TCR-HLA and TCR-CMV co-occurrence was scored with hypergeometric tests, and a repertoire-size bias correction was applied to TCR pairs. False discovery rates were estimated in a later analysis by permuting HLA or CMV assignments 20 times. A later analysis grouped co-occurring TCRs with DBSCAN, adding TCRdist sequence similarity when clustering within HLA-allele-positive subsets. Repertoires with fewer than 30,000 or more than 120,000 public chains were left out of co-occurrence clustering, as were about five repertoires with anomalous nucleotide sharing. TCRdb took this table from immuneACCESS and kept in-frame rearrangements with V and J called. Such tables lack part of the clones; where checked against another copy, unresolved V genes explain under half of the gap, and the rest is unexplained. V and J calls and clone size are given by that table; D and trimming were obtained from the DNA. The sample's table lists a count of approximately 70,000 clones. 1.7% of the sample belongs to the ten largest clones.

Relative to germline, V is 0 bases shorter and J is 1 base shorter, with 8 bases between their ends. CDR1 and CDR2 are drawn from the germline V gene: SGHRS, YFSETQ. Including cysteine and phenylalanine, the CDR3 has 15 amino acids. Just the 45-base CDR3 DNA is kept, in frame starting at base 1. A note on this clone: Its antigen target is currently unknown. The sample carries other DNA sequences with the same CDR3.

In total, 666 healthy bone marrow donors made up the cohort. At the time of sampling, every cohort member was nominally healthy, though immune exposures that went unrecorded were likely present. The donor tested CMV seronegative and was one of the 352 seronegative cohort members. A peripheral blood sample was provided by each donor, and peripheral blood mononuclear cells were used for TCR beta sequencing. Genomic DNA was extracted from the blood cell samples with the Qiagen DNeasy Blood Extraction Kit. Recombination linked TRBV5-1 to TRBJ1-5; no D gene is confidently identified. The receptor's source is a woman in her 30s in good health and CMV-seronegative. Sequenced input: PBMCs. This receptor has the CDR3 CASSLAGVSNQPQHF. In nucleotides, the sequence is TGCGCCAGCAGCTTGGCCGGGGTCAGCAATCAGCCCCAGCATTTT.